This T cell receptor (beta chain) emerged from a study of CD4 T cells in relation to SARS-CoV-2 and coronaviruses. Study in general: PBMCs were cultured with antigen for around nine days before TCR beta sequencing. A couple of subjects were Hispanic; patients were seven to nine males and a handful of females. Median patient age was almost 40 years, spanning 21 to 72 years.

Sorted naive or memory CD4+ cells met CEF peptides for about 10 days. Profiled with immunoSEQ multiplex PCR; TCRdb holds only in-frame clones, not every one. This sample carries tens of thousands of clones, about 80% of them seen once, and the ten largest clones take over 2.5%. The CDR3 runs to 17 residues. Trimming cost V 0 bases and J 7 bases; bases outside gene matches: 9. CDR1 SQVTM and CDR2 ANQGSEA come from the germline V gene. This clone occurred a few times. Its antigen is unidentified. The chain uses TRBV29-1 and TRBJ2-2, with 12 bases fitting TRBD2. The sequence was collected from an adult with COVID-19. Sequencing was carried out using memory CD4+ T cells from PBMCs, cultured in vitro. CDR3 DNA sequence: TGCAGCGTTGAAGATCGACTAGCGGGAGTCATGAGCGGGGAGCTGTTTTTT. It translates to CSVEDRLAGVMSGELFF.